One TCR beta chain is described in this entry. Its antigen is unidentified. The data were obtained in a study of T cells in Graves' hyperthyroidism and ophthalmopathy. Study-level findings and limits: Using 13 V-J features, a model discriminated ophthalmopathy from stable hyperthyroidism.

Using RNA transcripts as the source, TCR beta CDR3 regions were amplified. A first-round RT-PCR of the TCR CDR3 used the HTBI primer set. MiXCR was run by TCRdb on the multiplex PCR reads, yielding one entry per CDR3 protein. The data show around 430,000 distinct CDR3 sequences, with about 15% seen just once and about 30% held by the top ten. J lost 0 bases, V lost 6 bases, and 6 bases had no gene match. Looked up from germline, CDR1 is MNHNS and CDR2 is SASEGT. The CDR3 length is 15 residues. The receptor comes from a woman younger than 45 with Graves' hyperthyroidism. The chain combines TRBV6-1 with TRBJ2-7, with TRBD2 matching 9 bases. Sample: blood. CDR3 amino acids: CASSALAGSSYEQYF. CDR3 nucleotide sequence: TGTGCCAGCAGCGCACTAGCGGGTAGCTCCTACGAGCAGTACTTC.